The 2 T cell receptor beta chains below come from one sample, sequenced in a study of blood T cell repertoires in COVID-19. The protocol was immunoSEQ multiplex PCR, while the TCRdb copy is restricted to in-frame clones and leaves out a portion. The table shows about 240,000 clones, with just under 85% occurring only once. Sample: peripheral blood. The receptors shown here come from a woman at least 80 years old with acute or convalescent COVID-19.

The chain carries TRBV28 and TRBJ2-6; 11 bases agree with TRBD1. Germline lookup yields CDR1 MDHEN and CDR2 SYDVKM. The CDR3 runs 19 residues. Trimming cost V 5 bases and J 0 bases; bases outside gene matches: 9. The CDR3 region is CASSPVRDRGISGANVLTF. CDR3 sequence (DNA): TGTGCCAGCAGTCCCGTCCGGGACAGGGGGATCTCTGGGGCCAACGTCCTGACTTTC.

This clone has more than one count but fewer than ten. Germline is not matched at one junction end, which may reflect a read error. The CDR3 is CASSLESNTGELFF. The CDR3 DNA reads TGTGCTAGCAGTTTAGAGAGTAACACCGGGGAGCTGTTTTTT. The V gene is TRBV7-7, the J gene TRBJ2-2; D uncertain. The CDR3 consists of 14 residues. The germline V gene has CDR1 SSHAT and CDR2 FNYEAQ (reference sequence).